This TCR beta chain was obtained from a study of cytomegalovirus exposure and HLA in healthy donors. Study results and caveats: In a later analysis, TCR association rates varied by HLA locus: DRB1 most, HLA-C fewest. The study flagged around 150 TCR beta chains as cytomegalovirus-associated. As a later analysis showed, a missense DCLRE1C variant was linked to trimming of TCR beta V- and J-genes.

As regards this clone: Its target is not known.

Primers: 60 Vbeta forward and 13 Jbeta reverse. Sequencing used immunoSEQ multiplex PCR; TCRdb keeps in-frame clones, though not all of them. The data show some 150,000 clones, approximately 80% seen once. This clonotype was obtained from a man aged 18 to 35 in good health and CMV-seropositive. Material: PBMCs.

This CDR3 is CASSSGDRDREKLFF. CDR3 DNA sequence: TGCGCCAGCAGCTCGGGGGACAGGGACCGTGAAAAACTGTTTTTT. The genes are TRBV5-1 and TRBJ1-4; TRBD1 matches 9 bases. V shed 3 bases and J 7 bases; nucleotides not matched to a gene: 7. The germline V gene has CDR1 SGHRS and CDR2 YFSETQ. This CDR3 spans 15 amino acids.